What follows are 22 T cell receptor beta chains derived from one specimen sequenced in a study of control samples from healthy donors and cancer patients. The table came from immunoSEQ multiplex PCR; TCRdb's copy has only in-frame clones and leaves some out. The repertoire holds about 120,000 clones, with approximately 90% as singletons. What was sequenced was blood. These receptors all stem from a man aged 35 to 55 in good health.

V usage is TRBV3-1 (or the pseudogene TRBV3-2) and J usage is TRBJ2-2, with a tentative D call TRBD1 (5 bases). CDR1 is LGHDT, CDR2 YNNKEL, per germline (reference sequence). V lost 1 base, J lost 3 bases, and 12 bases lay in between. The CDR3 is 16 residues long. This CDR3 is CASSQARGGYTGELFF. In DNA form, the CDR3 reads TGTGCCAGCAGCCAAGCTAGGGGTGGTTACACCGGGGAGCTGTTTTTT.

The V and J genes are TRBV18 and TRBJ2-5; D not resolved. The V gene lost 2 bases and the J gene lost 4 bases, with 5 bases spanning the gap. Per the germline V gene, CDR1 is KGHSH and CDR2 is LQKENI. The CDR3 has 12 residues. CDR3 sequence: CASSPKGETQYF. The CDR3 bases are TGTGCCAGCTCACCAAAAGGAGAGACCCAGTACTTC.

This chain links TRBV25-1 with TRBJ1-1; TRBD1 aligns across 7 bases. The CDR3 extends over 15 amino acids. Germline trimming cut 7 bases from V and 1 base from J; bases unmatched to any gene: 9. Germline CDR1 is MGHDK and CDR2 is SYGVNS. CDR3 coding DNA: TGTGCCAGCACCAACGGGGCAGGGGGGAACACTGAAGCTTTCTTT. Translation gives CASTNGAGGNTEAFF.

The genes are TRBV24-1 and TRBJ1-5; TRBD1 is a possible D gene (5 bases). V gave up 1 base and J gave up 6 bases, with 9 bases separating them. From germline, CDR1 is KGHDR and CDR2 SFDVKD. The CDR3 is 14 residues long. CDR3 amino acids: CATSDFRVGQPQHF. For the CDR3, the DNA is TGTGCCACCAGTGATTTCAGGGTGGGTCAGCCCCAGCATTTT.

The J gene is TRBJ2-5, the V gene TRBV25-1, with 15 bases lining up with TRBD2. V dropped 3 bases and J dropped 5; count of bases not matched to a gene: 7. The CDR3 is 17 amino acids. Looked up from germline, CDR1 is MGHDK and CDR2 is SYGVNS. The CDR3: CASSDGTSGGRWETQYF. As DNA, the CDR3 is TGTGCCAGCAGTGACGGGACTAGCGGGGGGCGGTGGGAGACCCAGTACTTC.

V usage is TRBV5-1 and J usage is TRBJ1-6; D is unclear. The CDR3 runs to 15 residues. V was clipped by 4 bases and J by 7 bases, with 15 bases between them. The germline gives CDR1 SGHRS, CDR2 YFSETQ. The CDR3 DNA sequence: TGCGCCAGCAGCCCGGGAGACCCCGGGAATTCACCCCTCCACTTT. Its translation: CASSPGDPGNSPLHF.

DNA of the CDR3: TGTGCCTGGACCCTGGGGGGGCCTGCCTACGAGCAGTACTTC. Translated, it gives CAWTLGGPAYEQYF. The chain joins TRBV30 to TRBJ2-7; a weak D match, TRBD2 (7 bases). V shed 4 bases and J shed 2 bases, with 15 bases lying between them. Germline V gene lookup returns CDR1 GTSNPN and CDR2 SVGIG (reference sequence). The CDR3 length is 14 residues.

The chain links TRBV5-1 to TRBJ1-4; 9 nucleotides match TRBD1. With V trimmed by 2 bases and J by 2 bases, 7 bases remained unmatched. Germline V gene lookup returns CDR1 SGHRS and CDR2 YFSETQ. CDR3 length: 17 residues. The CDR3 nucleotides are TGCGCCAGCAGCTTACAGGGGGCCATTTTGACTAATGAAAAACTGTTTTTT. Its protein product is CASSLQGAILTNEKLFF.

The chain recombines TRBV29-1 with TRBJ1-1; D unclear. Deletions cut 3 bases from V and 3 bases from J, with 8 bases between. The CDR3 length is 12 residues. Germline assignment: CDR1 SQVTM and CDR2 ANQGSEA. Written as DNA, the CDR3 is TGCAGCGTTGAGGGGTTTGACACTGAAGCTTTCTTT. Amino acids: CSVEGFDTEAFF. Drawing the rest from reference TRBV29-1 and TRBJ1-1, the complete variable domain is SAVISQKPSRDICQRGTSLTIQCQVDSQVTMMFWYRQQPGQSLTLIATANQGSEATYESGFVIDKFPISRPNLTFSTLTVSNMSPEDSSIYLCSVEGFDTEAFFGQGTRLTVV.

The CDR3 reads CASSYSAGAEAFF. Here the CDR3 DNA reads TGTGCCAGCAGTTACTCTGCAGGGGCTGAAGCTTTCTTT. V and J are TRBV6-6 and TRBJ1-1; D might be TRBD1 (6 bases). Trimming shortened V by 0 bases and J by 6 bases, and 8 bases separated the two germline ends. The CDR3 spans 13 residues. Germline V CDR1 and CDR2: MNHNY, SVGAGI (reference sequence).

As concerns this clone: Other DNA sequences from this sample encode an identical CDR3 as well. This sequence joins TRBV30 and TRBJ1-5, with D maybe TRBD1 (5 bases). The V gene lost 0 bases and the J gene lost 1 base, with 10 bases spanning the gap. Germline CDR1 GTSNPN, CDR2 SVGIG (reference sequence). CDR3 length: 15 amino acids. CDR3 sequence reads: CAWSVGPGSNQPQHF. As DNA, the CDR3 is TGTGCCTGGAGTGTAGGCCCAGGGAGCAATCAGCCCCAGCATTTT.

The chain carries TRBV6-5 and TRBJ1-4; TRBD1 might be the D (6 bases). Trimming took off 4 bases at V and 4 bases at J, with 13 bases between the two ends. Germline V gene sequence: CDR1 MNHEY, CDR2 SVGAGI. CDR3 length: 15 amino acids. CDR3 region: CASSSGQSFNEKLFF. The CDR3 coding sequence is TGTGCCAGCAGTTCGGGACAATCTTTTAATGAAAAACTGTTTTTT.

The chain combines TRBV4-1 with TRBJ1-4; D remains ambiguous. The CDR3 covers 15 residues. CDR1 is MGHRA and CDR2 is YSYEKL in the germline V gene. V lost 4 bases and J 1 base, leaving 10 bases between the germline ends. The CDR3 sequence is CASSRAFGTNEKLFF. The DNA for the CDR3 is TGCGCCAGCAGCCGGGCCTTTGGAACTAATGAAAAACTGTTTTTT.

The chain combines TRBV6-5 with TRBJ2-5; D gene ambiguous. Germline V gene sequence: CDR1 MNHEY, CDR2 SVGAGI. Deletions cut 6 bases from V and 7 bases from J, with 9 bases between. The CDR3 is 11 amino acids. The CDR3 DNA sequence: TGTGCCAGCAGCTCCGGCTTGACCCAGTACTTC. It translates to CASSSGLTQYF.

The J gene is TRBJ2-3, the V gene TRBV6-5, with D possibly being TRBD2 (7 bases). V was trimmed by 2 bases and J by 2 bases, leaving 11 bases between them. Germline CDR1 is MNHEY and CDR2 is SVGAGI. The CDR3 is 15 amino acids. The DNA of the CDR3 is TGTGCCAGCAGTTACGGGGGGGCCCTCACAGATACGCAGTATTTT. As protein: CASSYGGALTDTQYF.

The rearrangement links TRBV4-1 to TRBJ1-3, with no clear D. The CDR3 runs to 14 residues. V lost 6 bases and J lost 2, with 11 bases in between. Germline values: CDR1 MGHRA, CDR2 YSYEKL. CDR3 amino acids: CASRSESPGNTIYF. The CDR3 DNA reads TGCGCCAGCAGATCGGAGTCCCCTGGAAACACCATATATTTT.

The chain employs TRBV7-2 and TRBJ2-1; 11 nucleotides agree with TRBD2. Germline trimming cut 3 bases from V and 10 bases from J; bases unmatched to any gene: 5. CDR1 is SGHTA, CDR2 FQGNSA, per germline. The CDR3 is 14 amino acids. For the CDR3, the DNA is TGTGCCAGCAGCTTCGGACTAGCGGGCGCAGAGCAGTTCTTC. It translates to CASSFGLAGAEQFF.

This chain joins TRBV7-2 and TRBJ2-5; TRBD2 matches 7 bases. The V gene's germline CDR1 is SGHTA and CDR2 FQGNSA. The V gene end was trimmed by 1 base and the J gene end by 1 base; junction bases not matched to a gene: 3. This CDR3 comprises 15 residues. The CDR3 region is CASSLGGRAQETQYF. CDR3 in DNA: TGTGCCAGCAGCTTAGGAGGGAGGGCCCAAGAGACCCAGTACTTC.

CDR3: CASSQTGEVYGYTF. The CDR3 DNA reads TGTGCCAGCAGCCAGACAGGGGAGGTCTATGGCTACACCTTC. This chain uses TRBV7-9 with TRBJ1-2, with 8 bases lining up with TRBD1. V was clipped by 5 bases and J by 4 bases; unmatched bases: 6. CDR3 length: 14 residues. Germline V gene lookup returns CDR1 SEHNR and CDR2 FQNEAQ (reference sequence).

The V gene is TRBV5-5, the J gene TRBJ2-1, with 7 nucleotides matching TRBD1. Germline V gene sequence: CDR1 SGHKS, CDR2 YYEKEE (reference sequence). Trimming took 3 bases from V and 4 from J; bases not matched to a gene: 4. This CDR3 contains 14 residues. The CDR3 loop is CASSSGQPYNEQFF. In nucleotides, the CDR3 is TGTGCCAGCAGCTCGGGACAGCCTTACAATGAGCAGTTCTTC.

The chain combines TRBV9 with TRBJ2-5; tentatively, D is TRBD2 (6 bases). V lost 4 bases, J lost 7 bases, and 14 bases lay in between. CDR1 SGDLS and CDR2 YYNGEE come from the germline V gene. The CDR3 covers 13 residues. Here the CDR3 DNA reads TGTGCCAGCAGCCCCGGGGGTAGCGGGACCCAGTACTTC. Amino acid sequence: CASSPGGSGTQYF. The whole variable domain, remainder taken from reference TRBV9 and TRBJ2-5, is DSGVTQTPKHLITATGQRVTLRCSPRSGDLSVYWYQQSLDQGLQFLIQYYNGEERAKGNILERFSAQQFPDLHSELNLSSLELGDSALYFCASSPGGSGTQYFGPGTRLLVL.

This chain uses TRBV5-5 with TRBJ2-1, with no clear D. There are 12 residues in the CDR3. V lost 2 bases and J lost 0, with 0 bases in between. Germline lookup yields CDR1 SGHKS and CDR2 YYEKEE (reference sequence). This chain's CDR3 is CASSFSYNEQFF. CDR3 sequence (DNA): TGTGCCAGCAGCTTCTCCTACAATGAGCAGTTCTTC.